The entry that follows covers one T cell receptor beta chain sequence. Generated by immunoSEQ multiplex PCR, the TCRdb table keeps only in-frame clones and is missing some. This sample has some 450,000 clones, with approximately 88% found just once. Germline V gene lookup returns CDR1 MNHEY and CDR2 SVGAGI. Trimming at V came to 6 bases and at J to 3 bases, leaving 8 bases not matched to a gene. The CDR3 totals 15 residues. The data originate from a study of blood T cell repertoires in COVID-19. The chain employs TRBV6-5 and TRBJ2-3; 8 bases agree with TRBD1. The receptor's source is a woman between 45 and 60 years old with COVID-19, enrolled during active disease. Sequences were obtained from peripheral blood. CDR3: CASSGTRQGTDTQYF. The DNA for the CDR3 is TGTGCCAGCAGCGGAACCCGACAGGGGACAGATACGCAGTATTTT.